This T cell receptor (beta chain) is drawn from a study of immunodeficiency (dated by TCRdb to between 2017 and 2020). Regarding the study in general: Repertoire analysis was performed to search for VDJ recombination defects and oligoclonality. Study-wide conclusions, independent of this receptor: V-J pairing and productive entropy in CD4+ T cells appeared similar in patients and controls. Severe oligoclonality, as judged by top-100 and total clonotype frequencies, was observed in patient CD8+ T cells but not in patient CD4+ T cells. In entropy comparisons, n=3 (open circles) was shown for patients versus healthy controls, and a thymic development effect was only suggested as possible.

The germline V gene provides CDR1 MNHNS and CDR2 SASEGT. Including the terminal cysteine and phenylalanine, the CDR3 comprises 11 residues. Just the 33-base CDR3 DNA is kept, in frame starting at base 1. A distance of 9 bases separates the germline ends of V and J, which lose 3 bases and 9 bases respectively. CD3+CD4+ T cells were sorted from fresh PBMCs before TCR sequencing. Genomic DNA was extracted with the QIAamp DNA Blood Mini Kit and sent for immunoSEQ repertoire analysis. Using a standard quantity of genomic DNA template, multiplex PCR was run to amplify the CDR3 regions. An Illumina platform was used to sequence the PCR products. Processing in the source paper ran as follows. Alignment of sequences was done against a reference, and the V, D and J gene definitions came from IMGT. To eliminate PCR and sequencing errors, a nearest-neighbor clustering algorithm combined closely related sequences. V, D and J usage in productive unique and total sequences was analyzed using ImmunoSEQ Analyzer tools and R version 3.6.1. TCRdb limited this immuneACCESS table to in-frame rearrangements with V and J called. A share of clones is missing; checked studies link under half to unresolved V genes, and the rest is unexplained. V and J calls and clone size are given by that table; D and trimming were obtained from the DNA. Here the sample has fewer than 5,000 clones; 90% to 95% occur a single time. The ten largest account for about 4.5% of the sample.

A word on this clone: Its antigen is unknown. No much larger clone is present one base from it, and per-base qualities are unavailable.

This receptor was identified in a human donor in good health. This sequence uses TRBV6-1 and TRBJ2-7; TRBD1 is possibly the D segment (5 matching bases). What was sequenced was CD4+ T cells from blood. The CDR3 protein sequence reads: CASSDQTAQYF. The DNA reads TGTGCCAGCAGTGATCAGACAGCGCAGTACTTC.